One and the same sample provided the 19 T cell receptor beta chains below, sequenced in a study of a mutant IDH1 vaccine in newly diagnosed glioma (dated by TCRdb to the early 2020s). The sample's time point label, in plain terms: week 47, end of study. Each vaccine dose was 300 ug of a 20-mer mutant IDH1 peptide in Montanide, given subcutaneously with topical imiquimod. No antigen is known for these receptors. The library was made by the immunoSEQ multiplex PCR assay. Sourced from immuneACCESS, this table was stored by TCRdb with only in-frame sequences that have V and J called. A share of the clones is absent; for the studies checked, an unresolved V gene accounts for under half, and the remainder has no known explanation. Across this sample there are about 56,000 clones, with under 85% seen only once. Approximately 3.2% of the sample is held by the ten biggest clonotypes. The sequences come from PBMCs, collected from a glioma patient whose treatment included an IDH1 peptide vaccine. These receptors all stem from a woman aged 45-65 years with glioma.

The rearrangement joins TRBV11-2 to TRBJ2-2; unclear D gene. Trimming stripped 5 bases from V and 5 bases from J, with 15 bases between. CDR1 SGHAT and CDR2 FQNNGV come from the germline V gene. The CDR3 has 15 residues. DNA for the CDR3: TGTGCCAGCAGCCCCCGGACCGCCTTTACCGGGGAGCTGTTTTTT. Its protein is CASSPRTAFTGELFF.

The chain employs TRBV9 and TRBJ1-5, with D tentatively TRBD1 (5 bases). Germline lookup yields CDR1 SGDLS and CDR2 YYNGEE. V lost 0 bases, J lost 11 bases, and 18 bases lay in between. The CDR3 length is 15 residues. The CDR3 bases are TGTGCCAGCAGCGTAGCAGGAGGGACCCTTGAGGCCCAGCATTTT. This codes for CASSVAGGTLEAQHF.

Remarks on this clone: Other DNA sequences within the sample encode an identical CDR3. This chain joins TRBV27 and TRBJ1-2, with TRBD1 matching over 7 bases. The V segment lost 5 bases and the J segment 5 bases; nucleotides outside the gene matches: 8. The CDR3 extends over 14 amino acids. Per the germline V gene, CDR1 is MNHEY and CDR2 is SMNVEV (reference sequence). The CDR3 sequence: CASSPSGQTYGYTF. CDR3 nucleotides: TGTGCCAGCAGTCCGTCGGGACAGACGTATGGCTACACCTTC.

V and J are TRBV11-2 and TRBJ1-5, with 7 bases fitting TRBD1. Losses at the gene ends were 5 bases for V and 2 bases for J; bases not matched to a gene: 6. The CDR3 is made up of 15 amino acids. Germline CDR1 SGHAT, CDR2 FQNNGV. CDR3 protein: CASSRGQPGNQPQHF. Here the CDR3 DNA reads TGTGCCAGCAGCCGGGGACAGCCGGGCAATCAGCCCCAGCATTTT.

The CDR3, as DNA: TGTGCCAGCAGCGTAGAGGGGGGACAGCCCCAGCATTTT. It encodes CASSVEGGQPQHF. The chain employs TRBV9 and TRBJ1-5; TRBD1 is a possible D gene (6 bases). The germline V and J ends were trimmed by 0 bases and 7 bases, with 8 bases remaining between them. Germline CDR1 is SGDLS and CDR2 is YYNGEE. The CDR3 covers 13 residues.

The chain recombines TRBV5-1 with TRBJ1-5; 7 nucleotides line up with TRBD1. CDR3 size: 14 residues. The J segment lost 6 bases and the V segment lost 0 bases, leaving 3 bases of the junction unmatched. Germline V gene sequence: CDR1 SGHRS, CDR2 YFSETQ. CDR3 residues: CASSLESGGQPQHF. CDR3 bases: TGCGCCAGCAGCTTGGAGTCAGGGGGTCAGCCCCAGCATTTT. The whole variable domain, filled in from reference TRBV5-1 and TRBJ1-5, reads KAGVTQTPRYLIKTRGQQVTLSCSPISGHRSVSWYQQTPGQGLQFLFEYFSETQRNKGNFPGRFSGRQFSNSRSEMNVSTLELGDSALYLCASSLESGGQPQHFGDGTRLSIL.

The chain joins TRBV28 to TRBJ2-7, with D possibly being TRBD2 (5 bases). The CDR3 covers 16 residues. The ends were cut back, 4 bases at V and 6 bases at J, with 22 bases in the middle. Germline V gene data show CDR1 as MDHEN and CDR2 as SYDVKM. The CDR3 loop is CASSSTRADPPGEQYF. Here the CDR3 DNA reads TGTGCCAGCAGTTCCACTAGAGCCGATCCCCCCGGCGAGCAGTACTTC.

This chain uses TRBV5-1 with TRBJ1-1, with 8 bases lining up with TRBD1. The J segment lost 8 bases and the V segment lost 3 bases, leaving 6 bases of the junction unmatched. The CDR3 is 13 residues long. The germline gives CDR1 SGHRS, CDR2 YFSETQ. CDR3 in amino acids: CASSSTGDFEAFF. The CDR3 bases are TGCGCCAGCAGCTCGACAGGGGACTTCGAAGCTTTCTTT.

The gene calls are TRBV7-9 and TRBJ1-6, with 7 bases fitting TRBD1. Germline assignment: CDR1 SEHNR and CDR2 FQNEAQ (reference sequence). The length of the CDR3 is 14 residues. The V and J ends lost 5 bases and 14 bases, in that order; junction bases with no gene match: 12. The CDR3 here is CASSTGQLLPALHF. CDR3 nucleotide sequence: TGTGCCAGCAGCACGGGACAGCTTCTCCCGGCCCTCCACTTT.

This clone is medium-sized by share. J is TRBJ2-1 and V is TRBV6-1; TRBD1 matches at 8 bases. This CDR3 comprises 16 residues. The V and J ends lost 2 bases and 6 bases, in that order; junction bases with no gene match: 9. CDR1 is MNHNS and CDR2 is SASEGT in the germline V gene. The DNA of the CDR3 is TGTGCCAGCAGTGAAATATCCGGACAGGGCGGCAATGAGCAGTTCTTC. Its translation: CASSEISGQGGNEQFF.

CDR3 nucleotides: TGCGCCAGCAGCGGAAGTGGTGCAGGGGCTGGTGGAAACACCATATATTTT. Protein: CASSGSGAGAGGNTIYF. The chain couples TRBV4-1 to TRBJ1-3, with TRBD1 as a possible D gene (6 bases). V lost 5 bases and J 3 bases, leaving 20 bases between the germline ends. CDR1 is MGHRA and CDR2 is YSYEKL in the germline V gene. CDR3 length: 17 residues.

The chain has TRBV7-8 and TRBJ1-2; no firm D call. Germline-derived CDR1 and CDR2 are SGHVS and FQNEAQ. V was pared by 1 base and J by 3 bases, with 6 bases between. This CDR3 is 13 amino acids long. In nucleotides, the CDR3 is TGTGCCAGCAGCTTAGAAACAGACTATGGCTACACCTTC. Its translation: CASSLETDYGYTF.

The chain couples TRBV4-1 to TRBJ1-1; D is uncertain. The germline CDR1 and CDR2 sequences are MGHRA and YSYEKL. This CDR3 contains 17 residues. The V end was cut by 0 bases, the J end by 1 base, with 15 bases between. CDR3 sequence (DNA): TGCGCCAGCAGCCAAGAAATCGTTGGAATGGGGAACACTGAAGCTTTCTTT. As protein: CASSQEIVGMGNTEAFF.

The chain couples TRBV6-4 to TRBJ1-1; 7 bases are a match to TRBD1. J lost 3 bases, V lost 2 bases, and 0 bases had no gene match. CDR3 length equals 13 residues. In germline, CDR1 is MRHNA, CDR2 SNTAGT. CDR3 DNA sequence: TGTGCCAGCAGTGACAGGGGGCACACTGAAGCTTTCTTT. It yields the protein CASSDRGHTEAFF.

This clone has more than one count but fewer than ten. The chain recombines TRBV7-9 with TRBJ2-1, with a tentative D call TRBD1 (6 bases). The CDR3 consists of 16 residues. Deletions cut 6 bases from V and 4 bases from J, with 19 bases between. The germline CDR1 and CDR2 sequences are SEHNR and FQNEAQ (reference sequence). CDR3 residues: CASRGVQKGDYNEQFF. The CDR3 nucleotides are TGTGCCAGCAGAGGGGTTCAGAAGGGGGATTACAATGAGCAGTTCTTC.

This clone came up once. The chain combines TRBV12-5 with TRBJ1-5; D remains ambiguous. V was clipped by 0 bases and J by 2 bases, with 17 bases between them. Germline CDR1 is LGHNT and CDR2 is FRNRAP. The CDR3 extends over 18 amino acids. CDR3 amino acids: CASGLVLIKGLGNQPQHF. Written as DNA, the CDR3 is TGTGCTAGTGGTTTGGTACTGATTAAAGGTTTAGGCAATCAGCCCCAGCATTTT.

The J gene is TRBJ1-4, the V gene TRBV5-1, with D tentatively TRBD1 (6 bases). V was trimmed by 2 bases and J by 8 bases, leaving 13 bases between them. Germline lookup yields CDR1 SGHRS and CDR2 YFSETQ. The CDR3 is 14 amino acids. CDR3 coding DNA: TGCGCCAGCAGCTTTACTCAGGGGAGAGAAAAACTGTTTTTT. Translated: CASSFTQGREKLFF.

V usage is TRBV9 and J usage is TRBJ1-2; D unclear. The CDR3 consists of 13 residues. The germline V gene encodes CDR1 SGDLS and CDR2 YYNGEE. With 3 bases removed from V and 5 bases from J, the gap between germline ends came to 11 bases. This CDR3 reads CASSAINLYGYTF. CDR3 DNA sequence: TGTGCCAGCAGCGCAATAAACCTATATGGCTACACCTTC.

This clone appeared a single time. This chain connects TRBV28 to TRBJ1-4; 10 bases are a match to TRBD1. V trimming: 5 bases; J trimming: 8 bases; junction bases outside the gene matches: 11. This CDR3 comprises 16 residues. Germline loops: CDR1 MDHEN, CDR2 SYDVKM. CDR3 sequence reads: CASSIYSGTGVEKLFF. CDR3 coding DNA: TGTGCCAGCAGTATCTACTCCGGGACAGGGGTGGAAAAACTGTTTTTT.